The 23 T cell receptor beta chains below were found in one sample sequenced in a study of T cell changes during pregnancy in multiple sclerosis. Clones were read by immunoSEQ multiplex PCR, and TCRdb kept only the in-frame ones, dropping some. Among tens of thousands of clones, approximately 90% were seen once, and the ten largest hold more than 3%. The input for sequencing was CD4+ T cells from peripheral blood mononuclear cells, taken in the first trimester of pregnancy. These receptors were taken from a female donor in good health, enrolled as a control in a pregnancy study.

The rearrangement uses TRBV10-2 and TRBJ2-7; the D is unclear. CDR1 WSHSY and CDR2 SAAADI come from the germline V gene. Trimming cost V 3 bases and J 2 bases, with 5 bases left between them. CDR3 length: 12 amino acids. CDR3 residues: CASSDATYEQYF. The CDR3 nucleotides are TGCGCCAGCAGTGATGCTACCTACGAGCAGTACTTC.

This chain uses TRBV9 with TRBJ2-7, with TRBD2 identical over 7 bases. The CDR3 has 17 residues. Germline-derived CDR1 and CDR2 are SGDLS and YYNGEE. Trimming removed 0 bases from V and 0 bases from J; junction bases left unmatched: 9. CDR3 region: CASSVGMVASGSYEQYF. CDR3 in DNA: TGTGCCAGCAGCGTAGGAATGGTGGCTAGCGGCTCCTACGAGCAGTACTTC.

In this sample, this clone turned up once. The chain is built from TRBV28 and TRBJ1-6; D gene uncertain. Trimming removed 3 bases at V and 10 bases at J, with 13 bases between. Germline CDR1 reads MDHEN; CDR2 reads SYDVKM. This CDR3 is built from 14 residues. The CDR3 region has the DNA TGTGCCAGCAGTTTCGGGGAAAGGAGATCACCCCTCCACTTT. Translating gives CASSFGERRSPLHF.

The chain couples TRBV7-9 to TRBJ2-7; 7 nucleotides match TRBD1. Per germline, CDR1 SEHNR and CDR2 FQNEAQ (reference sequence). The J segment lost 3 bases and the V segment lost 8 bases, leaving 7 bases of the junction unmatched. The CDR3 is 13 amino acids. This chain's CDR3 is CASGGQTLYEQYF. As DNA, the CDR3 is TGTGCCAGCGGGGGACAGACCCTCTACGAGCAGTACTTC.

The chain combines TRBV10-2 with TRBJ1-1; 8 positions match TRBD1. Germline assignment: CDR1 WSHSY and CDR2 SAAADI. The CDR3 has 14 amino acids. With V trimmed by 6 bases and J by 5 bases, 8 bases remained unmatched. The CDR3 is CASSNRGFQTEAFF. Here the CDR3 DNA reads TGCGCCAGCAGCAACAGGGGGTTTCAGACTGAAGCTTTCTTT.

A single count supports this clone. The chain carries TRBV18 and TRBJ2-3; no clear D gene. CDR3 size: 14 residues. Looked up from germline, CDR1 is KGHSH and CDR2 is LQKENI. The ends were cut back, 0 bases at V and 8 bases at J, with 12 bases in the middle. This CDR3 reads CASSPPQQHGTQYF. The CDR3 DNA follows: TGTGCCAGCTCACCACCGCAACAGCATGGTACGCAGTATTTT.

The rearrangement links TRBV19 to TRBJ2-7; 11 bases agree with TRBD2. V lost 6 bases and J lost 1; bases outside the gene matches: 5. Germline V gene sequence: CDR1 LNHDA, CDR2 SQIVND (reference sequence). This CDR3 is 15 amino acids long. The CDR3 reads CASRLTSGRSYEQYF. DNA of the CDR3: TGTGCCAGTAGGCTAACTAGCGGGAGATCCTACGAGCAGTACTTC.

This clone was recorded only once. The V and J genes are TRBV18 and TRBJ2-7; 12 bases fit TRBD2. This CDR3 contains 13 residues. The V gene end was trimmed by 11 bases and the J gene end by 2 bases; junction bases not matched to a gene: 4. The germline V gene encodes CDR1 KGHSH and CDR2 LQKENI. In nucleotides, the CDR3 is TGTGCCTCCCGGACTAGCGGGACCTACGAGCAGTACTTC. This sequence encodes CASRTSGTYEQYF.

The chain couples TRBV4-3 to TRBJ2-2; TRBD1 might be the D (5 bases). Germline CDR1 is LGHNA and CDR2 is YSLEER. The CDR3 is 16 residues long. V was trimmed by 5 bases and J by 2 bases, leaving 15 bases between them. The CDR3 DNA sequence: TGCGCCAGCAGCAGCGTAGGGGATACTAACACCGGGGAGCTGTTTTTT. This sequence encodes CASSSVGDTNTGELFF.

Relative to its sample, this clone is medium-sized. The V and J genes are TRBV9 and TRBJ1-3; D uncertain. Per the germline V gene, CDR1 is SGDLS and CDR2 is YYNGEE. V was pared by 6 bases and J by 0 bases, with 4 bases between. The length of the CDR3 is 12 residues. The chain's CDR3 is CASTLSGNTIYF. CDR3 sequence (DNA): TGTGCCAGCACCCTCTCTGGAAACACCATATATTTT.

The rearrangement links TRBV9 to TRBJ2-7; possibly TRBD1 for D (6 bases). Germline V gene sequence: CDR1 SGDLS, CDR2 YYNGEE. V shed 7 bases and J shed 5 bases, with 16 bases lying between them. The CDR3 runs to 13 residues. This CDR3 reads CASSQTGAHEQYF. CDR3 sequence (DNA): TGTGCCAGCTCCCAGACAGGCGCTCACGAGCAGTACTTC.

V usage is TRBV15 and J usage is TRBJ1-5; possibly TRBD1 for D (5 bases). Between the trimmed V and J ends, which lost 4 bases and 4 bases, there was a span of 17 bases. This CDR3 comprises 16 residues. Germline V gene data show CDR1 as LNHNV and CDR2 as YYDKDF (reference sequence). The CDR3 is CATSTPIRGINQPQHF. CDR3 DNA: TGTGCCACCAGCACCCCAATTAGGGGCATTAATCAGCCCCAGCATTTT.

This chain joins TRBV6-6 and TRBJ2-1; TRBD2 matches 8 bases. There are 16 residues in the CDR3. The V gene's germline CDR1 is MNHNY and CDR2 SVGAGI (reference sequence). The ends lost 0 bases at V and 5 bases at J; junction bases unmatched: 6. CDR3 DNA: TGTGCCAGCAGTTACTCGATCGGGACTAGACACAATGAGCAGTTCTTC. Its protein product is CASSYSIGTRHNEQFF.

The chain links TRBV5-1 to TRBJ1-4; tentative D call: TRBD1 (5 bases). Trimming took off 4 bases at V and 3 bases at J, with 10 bases between the two ends. This CDR3 is 14 amino acids long. Germline-derived CDR1 and CDR2 are SGHRS and YFSETQ. The CDR3 protein is CASSPDRPNEKLFF. The CDR3 coding sequence is TGCGCCAGCAGCCCCGACAGACCTAATGAAAAACTGTTTTTT.

The chain links TRBV6-1 to TRBJ2-3; possible D gene TRBD2, 6 bases. The CDR3 is 15 amino acids. Trimming cost V 7 bases and J 6 bases, with 20 bases left between them. Germline V gene lookup returns CDR1 MNHNS and CDR2 SASEGT. In DNA form, the CDR3 reads TGTGCCAGCATGCTGTTCGGGACTTCCTCGGATACGCAGTATTTT. Its translation: CASMLFGTSSDTQYF.

The chain employs TRBV5-4 and TRBJ2-2; 7 bases line up with TRBD2. CDR1 and CDR2 (germline): SGHNT, YYREEE (reference sequence). With 4 bases clipped from V and 6 bases from J, the junction kept 9 bases outside the gene matches. The CDR3 extends over 15 amino acids. CDR3 in amino acids: CASSPDTRGAGELFF. CDR3 sequence (DNA): TGTGCCAGCAGCCCGGACACCCGGGGGGCCGGGGAGCTGTTTTTT.

The chain recombines TRBV11-1 with TRBJ2-7; weak D call: TRBD1 (6 bases). CDR1 and CDR2 (germline): SGHAT, FQDESV (reference sequence). V was shortened by 5 bases and J by 0 bases, with 14 bases between the two germline ends. The CDR3 spans 15 residues. CDR3 loop: CASSRDRLSSYEQYF. The CDR3 DNA reads TGTGCCAGCAGCCGTGACAGGTTGAGCTCCTACGAGCAGTACTTC.

The chain's CDR3 is CASSWSGTYSYNEQFF. CDR3 sequence (DNA): TGTGCCAGCAGCTGGAGCGGGACGTACTCCTACAATGAGCAGTTCTTC. The genes are TRBV11-2 and TRBJ2-1, with 7 bases matching TRBD2. This CDR3 is 16 amino acids long. V dropped 4 bases and J dropped 0; count of bases not matched to a gene: 6. Germline assignment: CDR1 SGHAT and CDR2 FQNNGV.

J is TRBJ1-5 and V is TRBV7-2, with D possibly TRBD1 on 5 matching bases. Germline loops: CDR1 SGHTA, CDR2 FQGNSA. This CDR3 has 15 residues. The germline V and J ends were trimmed by 2 bases and 5 bases, with 13 bases remaining between them. CDR3 protein: CASSLTGGRYQPQHF. CDR3 coding DNA: TGTGCCAGCAGCTTAACCGGGGGGAGATATCAGCCCCAGCATTTT.

The V call is TRBV5-8, the J call TRBJ2-5, with D possibly matching TRBD2 (5 bases). Germline-derived CDR1 and CDR2 are SGHTS and YDEGEE. V was trimmed by 3 bases and J by 2 bases, leaving 8 bases between them. The CDR3 loop spans 13 amino acids. This chain's CDR3 is CASSSDLQETQYF. CDR3 DNA: TGTGCCAGCAGCTCGGACTTGCAAGAGACCCAGTACTTC.

The J gene is TRBJ1-2, the V gene TRBV18; the match to TRBD1 covers 8 bases. The CDR3 consists of 16 residues. From germline, CDR1 is KGHSH and CDR2 LQKENI. V lost 3 bases and J lost 1; bases outside the gene matches: 7. This CDR3 is CASSPILDRDNYGYTF. The CDR3 region has the DNA TGTGCCAGCTCACCTATTTTGGACAGGGATAACTATGGCTACACCTTC.

The chain uses TRBV6-4 and TRBJ2-1; D might be TRBD1 (5 bases). Trimming stripped 3 bases from V and 0 bases from J, with 9 bases between. The germline gives CDR1 MRHNA, CDR2 SNTAGT. The CDR3 sequence is 15 residues long. The CDR3 sequence is CASSEGASSYNEQFF. CDR3 nucleotide sequence: TGTGCCAGCAGTGAAGGGGCCAGCTCCTACAATGAGCAGTTCTTC.

The chain has TRBV5-4 and TRBJ1-3, with 7 nucleotides matching TRBD1. J lost 2 bases, V lost 0 bases, and 2 bases had no gene match. Germline V CDR1 and CDR2: SGHNT, YYREEE (reference sequence). CDR3 length equals 15 residues. The CDR3 spells CASSLDQGAGNTIYF. DNA for the CDR3: TGTGCCAGCAGCTTGGACCAGGGGGCTGGAAACACCATATATTTT. The whole variable domain, filled in from reference TRBV5-4 and TRBJ1-3, reads ETGVTQSPTHLIKTRGQQVTLRCSSQSGHNTVSWYQQALGQGPQFIFQYYREEENGRGNFPPRFSGLQFPNYSSELNVNALELDDSALYLCASSLDQGAGNTIYFGEGSWLTVV.